One T cell receptor (beta chain) is described in this entry. The entry originates in a study of blood T cell repertoires in COVID-19. Original methodology: Estimation of nucleated cell counts was performed using reference gene primer amplification. Clones were sequenced by immunoSEQ multiplex PCR, and TCRdb holds only the in-frame ones, with some missing. V and J calls and clone size are copied from that table; D and trimming were computed from the DNA. The table records more than 250,000 clones, about 92% of them present only once. The TCR originated in a woman younger than 45 who had recovered from COVID-19. The sample was PBMCs or T cells enriched from blood (not recorded which).

The CDR3 DNA sequence: TGTGCCAGCAAGCAGGGGGTAAATCAGCCCCAGCATTTT. The encoded protein is CASKQGVNQPQHF. This chain links TRBV28 with TRBJ1-5; 7 positions agree with TRBD1. This CDR3 is built from 13 residues. J gave up 4 bases and V 7 bases, and 4 bases lay outside the gene matches. Germline V lookup: CDR1 MDHEN, CDR2 SYDVKM.